This TCR beta chain was identified during a study of vaccination effects on CD4 cells after COVID-19 (dated by TCRdb to between 2021 and 2024). Study-level background: Two doses of either the BNT162b2 or the mRNA-1273 mRNA SARS-CoV-2 vaccine were administered to participants. Altogether, 10 COVID-19 convalescent patients and several SARS-CoV-2-naive healthy vaccine recipients made up the full study. In both COVID-19 convalescent patients and infection-naive vaccine recipients, the study compared SARS-CoV-2 spike-specific CD4+ TCR repertoires from before mRNA vaccination with those from after it. Cultures from other donors in the study were sequenced using the Oncomine TCR Beta short-read assay on an Illumina iSeq 100.

Paper-wide results and their limitations: Both infection-induced and vaccine-induced clones contracted markedly at late post-vaccination timepoints, which is consistent with waning T cell responses. The study was limited by a small number of convalescent patients, and early post-infection timepoints were lacking. Among healthy vaccine recipients, nearly all vaccine-induced clones were SARS-CoV-2 mono-reactive, and only 1 of 255 was cross-reactive with common cold coronaviruses.

The CDR3 starts with the cysteine, ends with the phenylalanine, and has 13 residues. The CDR3 DNA has 39 bases and is translated from base 1. Relative to germline, V is missing 7 bases and J is missing 6 bases, with 5 bases of the junction outside any gene match. This clone was counted once. The target of this receptor is not known. Per-base qualities were not stored, and no clone one base away is much larger. The ViraFEST assay stimulated PBMC with viral peptide pools and then used TCR sequencing to identify antigen-specific CD4+ T cell clonotypes by expansion. After about 10 days of culture, CD4+ T cells were isolated with the EasySep CD4+ T cell isolation kit. None of the healthy vaccine recipients had a prior SARS-CoV-2 infection, which was confirmed by nucleocapsid antibody tests that came back negative both before and after vaccination. Each well held fewer than 2.5 million PBMC cultured in IMDM containing approximately 5% human AB serum, roughly 9.9 IU/ml IL-2 and gentamicin, along with 10 ug/ml peptides. On days 3 and 7, half of the culture medium was replaced with fresh IL-2-containing medium. Unless noted otherwise, every peptide stimulation condition was grown in triplicate wells. PBMC were separated from whole blood using Ficoll-Paque Plus gradient centrifugation and were then either cryopreserved at -140C or used fresh. Overlapping peptide pools spanned the spike proteins of SARS-CoV-2 and the common cold coronaviruses HCoV-NL63, HCoV-OC43 and HCoV-229E. The QIAamp micro DNA kit was used to extract genomic DNA from the cultured CD4+ T cells.

The protocol used for the library was the immunoSEQ multiplex PCR assay. TCR beta CDR3 sequencing was performed on DNA from the cultured, isolated CD4+ T cells. The source study handled its data this way. The analysis removed non-productive TCR sequences, trimmed reads to the CDR3 region, and retained only CDR3s that were 7 or more amino acids long. The MANAFEST web app was used to identify antigen-specific clonotypes by comparing expansion in peptide wells with expansion in reference cultures. To count as positive, a clone had to show expansion at FDR<0.05 compared with the reference and with all other wells, an odds ratio above 5, and a frequency above 0.1% in two replicate wells. Cross-reactive clonotypes were defined as significantly expanded in SARS-CoV-2 spike wells and in at least one common cold coronavirus spike condition. CDR3 similarity was assessed by Levenshtein distance with the stringdist R package, and unrooted trees were built with ape in R 3.6.1. Entries here come from immuneACCESS through TCRdb and include only in-frame sequences with V and J called. Some clones fail to appear in such tables; in the studies checked, an unresolved V gene covers under half of the shortfall, and the cause of the remainder is unknown. D and trimming were read from the DNA, whereas the V and J calls and clone size are those reported in that table. The sample table holds some 79,000 clones, of which around 70% were seen once. The ten largest clones represent roughly 1.7% of the sample.

This chain is built from TRBV12-3 or TRBV12-4 and TRBJ2-2; 7 middle bases align to TRBD1. The source material was CD4+ T cells from PBMCs cultured with HCoV-229E spike peptides, sampled before COVID-19 vaccination. The sample's cell subset or site label, in plain terms: HCoV-229E spike overlapping peptide pool stimulation. The TCR was taken from a human donor who received a COVID-19 vaccine. CDR3 region: CASITGVPGELFF. The nucleotide sequence is given as TGTGCCAGCATAACAGGGGTCCCCGGGGAGCTGTTTTTT.